The 20 T cell receptor beta chains below were found in one sample sequenced in a study of control samples from healthy donors and cancer patients. TCRdb's table, derived via immunoSEQ multiplex PCR, lists solely in-frame clones and lacks some. There are 200,000 or so clones in the sample; around 94% occur only once, and 1.5% lies in the top ten. The sample was blood. These receptors all come from a man between 45 and 60 years old in good health.

The chain's CDR3 is CATSDQTGDSNQPQHF. The CDR3, as DNA: TGTGCCACCAGTGACCAGACAGGGGATAGCAATCAGCCCCAGCATTTT. This chain links TRBV24-1 with TRBJ1-5, with 8 bases fitting TRBD1. Per the germline V gene, CDR1 is KGHDR and CDR2 is SFDVKD. J was trimmed by 0 bases and V by 4 bases; bases with no gene match: 4. The CDR3 consists of 16 residues.

This chain joins TRBV5-1 and TRBJ2-7; 12 bases map to TRBD2. The CDR3 totals 18 residues. Germline V lookup: CDR1 SGHRS, CDR2 YFSETQ. J lost 2 bases, V lost 4 bases, and 13 bases had no gene match. As DNA, the CDR3 is TGCGCCAGCAGCATACCGCCGACTAGCGGGGGCGATGCCTACGAGCAGTACGTC. It yields the protein CASSIPPTSGGDAYEQYV.

The chain recombines TRBV28 with TRBJ1-3; no firm D call. The V gene lost 1 base and the J gene lost 4 bases, with 11 bases spanning the gap. This CDR3 is built from 15 residues. Germline V gene lookup returns CDR1 MDHEN and CDR2 SYDVKM. CDR3 bases: TGTGCCAGCAGTTTATCCCAAGTAGGCGGAAACACCATATATTTT. It encodes CASSLSQVGGNTIYF.

The chain carries TRBV6-5 and TRBJ2-2, with D possibly TRBD2 on 6 matching bases. V was clipped by 8 bases and J by 3 bases, with 16 bases between them. Per the germline V gene, CDR1 is MNHEY and CDR2 is SVGAGI. This CDR3 is built from 15 residues. CDR3 sequence (DNA): TGTGCCAGCCGACAGACCTGGGGGGACACCGGGGAGCTGTTTTTT. As protein: CASRQTWGDTGELFF.

The chain employs TRBV6-1 and TRBJ1-2; D is unresolved. The germline gives CDR1 MNHNS, CDR2 SASEGT. The CDR3 runs to 13 residues. V lost 2 bases, J lost 5 bases, and 9 bases lay in between. CDR3 sequence (DNA): TGTGCCAGCAGTGAATACGGACTTTATGGCTACACCTTC. Its protein product is CASSEYGLYGYTF.

This clone was picked up one time. Additional DNA sequences in this sample encode the identical CDR3. The chain carries TRBV19 and TRBJ1-2, with D unclear. The V gene lost 5 bases and the J gene lost 5 bases, with 9 bases spanning the gap. The germline gives CDR1 LNHDA, CDR2 SQIVND (reference sequence). The CDR3 runs to 12 residues. Here the CDR3 reads CASSDRDYGYTF. For the CDR3, the DNA is TGTGCCAGTAGTGATCGGGATTATGGCTACACCTTC.

This chain links TRBV28 with TRBJ2-2, with D possibly being TRBD1 or TRBD2 (5 bases each). The CDR3 sequence is 16 residues long. Between the trimmed V and J ends, which lost 0 bases and 6 bases, there was a span of 14 bases. CDR1 and CDR2 from the germline V gene are MDHEN and SYDVKM. The DNA of the CDR3 is TGTGCCAGCAGTTTATGGAGGGGCGATCCTCCCGGGGAGCTGTTTTTT. Amino acids: CASSLWRGDPPGELFF.

This chain joins TRBV5-4 and TRBJ2-5; tentatively, D is TRBD1 (6 bases). Germline CDR1 reads SGHNT; CDR2 reads YYREEE (reference sequence). CDR3 length: 14 residues. V dropped 3 bases and J dropped 2 bases, with 11 bases sitting between them. CDR3 nucleotides: TGTGCCAGCAGCTCGGGACACCGGCAAGAGACCCAGTACTTC. Amino acid sequence: CASSSGHRQETQYF.

This clone has just one count. The chain links TRBV2 to TRBJ2-7, with D perhaps matching TRBD1 or TRBD2 (5 bases each). This CDR3 contains 13 residues. Looked up from germline, CDR1 is SNHLY and CDR2 is FYNNEI. V was trimmed by 5 bases and J by 2 bases, leaving 10 bases between them. The CDR3 loop is CASSLGRPYEQYV. In DNA form, the CDR3 reads TGTGCCAGCAGTTTGGGACGACCCTACGAGCAGTACGTC.

The chain joins TRBV19 to TRBJ1-2; D possibly corresponds to TRBD1 (6 bases). Germline V gene sequence: CDR1 LNHDA, CDR2 SQIVND (reference sequence). The CDR3 is 16 amino acids. Trimming took off 9 bases at V and 2 bases at J, with 22 bases between the two ends. The CDR3 reads CASTPGRQGPNYGYTF. CDR3 nucleotides: TGTGCCAGCACCCCCGGGCGGCAGGGGCCCAACTATGGCTACACCTTC.

The chain recombines TRBV19 with TRBJ1-2; D not certain. V gave up 6 bases and J gave up 5 bases, with 16 bases separating them. CDR3 length: 14 residues. Germline assignment: CDR1 LNHDA and CDR2 SQIVND (reference sequence). The CDR3 here is CASRGSEGWYGYTF. The CDR3 coding sequence is TGTGCCAGTAGGGGTTCGGAAGGATGGTATGGCTACACCTTC.

This chain connects TRBV7-9 to TRBJ1-5, with D hard to call. Trimming pared 5 bases from V and 4 bases from J, leaving 9 bases between. The CDR3 is 13 residues long. Germline CDR1 is SEHNR and CDR2 is FQNEAQ (reference sequence). The CDR3 loop reads CASSLPGNQPQHF. The CDR3 DNA is TGTGCCAGCAGCCTACCGGGGAATCAGCCCCAGCATTTT. The full variable domain, with the rest looked up from reference TRBV7-9 and TRBJ1-5, is DTGVSQNPRHKITKRGQNVTFRCDPISEHNRLYWYRQTLGQGPEFLTYFQNEAQLEKSRLLSDRFSAERPKGSFSTLEIQRTEQGDSAMYLCASSLPGNQPQHFGDGTRLSIL.

The rearrangement joins TRBV6-5 to TRBJ1-6; D is ambiguous. Germline-derived CDR1 and CDR2 are MNHEY and SVGAGI. V was shortened by 2 bases and J by 10 bases, with 18 bases between the two germline ends. The CDR3 length is 16 residues. CDR3 in DNA: TGTGCCAGCAGTTACCTTCGGACGGGAACGGGATCACCCCTCCACTTT. It codes for CASSYLRTGTGSPLHF.

This sequence joins TRBV9 and TRBJ1-3; perhaps TRBD1 as D (5 bases). The CDR3 spans 17 residues. The germline V and J ends were trimmed by 3 bases and 0 bases, with 16 bases remaining between them. CDR1 and CDR2 from the germline V gene are SGDLS and YYNGEE. CDR3 DNA: TGTGCCAGCAGCGAGGGGTCAGCGAGCCTCTCTGGAAACACCATATATTTT. Protein: CASSEGSASLSGNTIYF.

The V and J genes are TRBV27 and TRBJ1-2; 7 bases fit TRBD1. CDR1 MNHEY and CDR2 SMNVEV come from the germline V gene (reference sequence). The CDR3 consists of 14 residues. V shed 3 bases and J 1 base; nucleotides not matched to a gene: 2. This CDR3 is CASSFQGGNYGYTF. The DNA of the CDR3 is TGTGCCAGCAGTTTCCAGGGGGGTAACTATGGCTACACCTTC.

The sample holds one count of this clone. This chain connects TRBV19 to TRBJ2-2; D perhaps matches TRBD1 (6 bases). The CDR3 covers 16 residues. V was trimmed by 7 bases and J by 4 bases, leaving 19 bases between them. The germline V gene has CDR1 LNHDA and CDR2 SQIVND (reference sequence). In nucleotides, the CDR3 is TGTGCCAGTATTGGCCTAACAGGGTTGGGCACCGGGGAGCTGTTTTTT. This encodes CASIGLTGLGTGELFF.

The CDR3 DNA reads as TGTGCCAGCAGCGTAACCGGACCCGACTACGAGCAGTACGTC. Its translation: CASSVTGPDYEQYV. The chain couples TRBV9 to TRBJ2-7; D is ambiguous. Germline-derived CDR1 and CDR2 are SGDLS and YYNGEE. The length of the CDR3 is 14 residues. The V end was cut by 1 base, the J end by 3 bases, with 11 bases between.

The chain uses TRBV3-1 (or the pseudogene TRBV3-2) and TRBJ1-5; D remains ambiguous. Germline V gene lookup returns CDR1 LGHDT and CDR2 YNNKEL (reference sequence). The CDR3 covers 14 residues. Trimming left V 1 base short and J 4 bases short, with 8 bases between. This chain's CDR3 is CASSQGVTNQPQHF. The CDR3 bases are TGTGCCAGCAGCCAAGGGGTCACAAATCAGCCCCAGCATTTT.

The chain carries TRBV7-9 and TRBJ1-3; TRBD1 might be the D (5 bases). Trimming pared 2 bases from V and 6 bases from J, leaving 11 bases between. Germline CDR1 is SEHNR and CDR2 is FQNEAQ (reference sequence). The CDR3 runs to 14 residues. The CDR3 sequence: CASSLSRDENTIYF. The CDR3 DNA reads TGTGCCAGCAGCTTAAGCAGGGACGAAAACACCATATATTTT.

The chain is built from TRBV5-5 and TRBJ1-5, with TRBD1 matching over 9 bases. The germline CDR1 and CDR2 sequences are SGHKS and YYEKEE (reference sequence). The CDR3 covers 14 residues. J lost 7 bases, V lost 3 bases, and 5 bases had no gene match. The CDR3 region has the DNA TGTGCCAGCAGCTCAACAGGGGGCGGGCAGCCCCAGCATTTT. Encoded protein: CASSSTGGGQPQHF.